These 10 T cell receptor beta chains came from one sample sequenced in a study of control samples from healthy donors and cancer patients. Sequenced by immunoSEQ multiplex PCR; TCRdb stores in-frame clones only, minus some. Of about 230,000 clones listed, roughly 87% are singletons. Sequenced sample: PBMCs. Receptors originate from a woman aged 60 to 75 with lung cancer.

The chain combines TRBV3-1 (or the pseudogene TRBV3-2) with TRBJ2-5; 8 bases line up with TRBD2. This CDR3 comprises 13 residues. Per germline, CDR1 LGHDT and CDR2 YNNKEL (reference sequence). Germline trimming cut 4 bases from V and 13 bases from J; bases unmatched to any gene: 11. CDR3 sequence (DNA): TGTGCCAGCAGCCCCGGGACTAGTCTGTTTGGGTACTTC. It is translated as CASSPGTSLFGYF.

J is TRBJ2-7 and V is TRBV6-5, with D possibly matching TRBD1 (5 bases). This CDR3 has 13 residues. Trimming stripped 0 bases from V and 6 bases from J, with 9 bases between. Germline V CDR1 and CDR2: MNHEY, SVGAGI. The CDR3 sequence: CASSYSGRAEQYF. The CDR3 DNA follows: TGTGCCAGCAGTTACTCGGGCAGGGCCGAGCAGTACTTC.

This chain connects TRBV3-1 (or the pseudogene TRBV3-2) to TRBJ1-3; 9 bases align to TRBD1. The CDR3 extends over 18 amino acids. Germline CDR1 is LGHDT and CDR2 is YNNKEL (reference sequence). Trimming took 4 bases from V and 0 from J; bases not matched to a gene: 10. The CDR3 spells CASSLWGQGQSSGNTIYF. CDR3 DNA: TGTGCCAGCAGCCTCTGGGGACAGGGCCAAAGCTCTGGAAACACCATATATTTT.

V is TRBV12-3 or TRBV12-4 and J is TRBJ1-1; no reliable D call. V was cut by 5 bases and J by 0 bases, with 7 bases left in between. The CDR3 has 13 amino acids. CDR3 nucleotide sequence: TGTGCCAGCAGTGACTCAGTGAACACTGAAGCTTTCTTT. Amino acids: CASSDSVNTEAFF.

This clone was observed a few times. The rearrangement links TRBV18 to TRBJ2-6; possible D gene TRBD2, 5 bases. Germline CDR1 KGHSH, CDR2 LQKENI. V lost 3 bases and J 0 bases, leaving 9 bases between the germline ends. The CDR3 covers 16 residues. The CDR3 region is CASSPRVPSGANVLTF. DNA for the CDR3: TGTGCCAGCTCACCGAGGGTTCCCTCTGGGGCCAACGTCCTGACTTTC. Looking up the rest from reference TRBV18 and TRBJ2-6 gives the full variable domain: NAGVMQNPRHLVRRRGQEARLRCSPMKGHSHVYWYRQLPEEGLKFMVYLQKENIIDESGMPKERFSAEFPKEGPSILRIQQVVRGDSAAYFCASSPRVPSGANVLTFGAGSRLTVL.

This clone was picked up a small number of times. In nucleotides, the CDR3 is TGCAGCGTTGACCCAGGGAACGGGGCTCGGAATGAGCAGTTCTTC. Its translation is CSVDPGNGARNEQFF. This chain joins TRBV29-1 and TRBJ2-1, with D perhaps assigned TRBD1 or TRBD2 (5 bases each). Germline V lookup: CDR1 SQVTM, CDR2 ANQGSEA. V was cut by 3 bases and J by 7 bases, with 19 bases left in between. This CDR3 comprises 15 residues.

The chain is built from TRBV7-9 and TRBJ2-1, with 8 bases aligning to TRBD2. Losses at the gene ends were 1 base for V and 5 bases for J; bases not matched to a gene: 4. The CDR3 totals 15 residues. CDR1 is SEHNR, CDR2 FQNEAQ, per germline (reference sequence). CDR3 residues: CASSLGTSIDNEQFF. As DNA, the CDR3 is TGTGCCAGCAGCTTAGGGACTAGCATTGACAATGAGCAGTTCTTC.

CDR3 nucleotides: TGTGCCAGCAGTGAAGCAACGGGTTATCATCAGCCCCAGCATTTT. Amino acids: CASSEATGYHQPQHF. The V gene is TRBV6-1, the J gene TRBJ1-5; D not resolved. This CDR3 region has 15 residues. The V gene's germline CDR1 is MNHNS and CDR2 SASEGT. V lost 0 bases and J 5 bases, leaving 11 bases between the germline ends.

The CDR3 region is CASSQGSATDTQYF. CDR3 coding DNA: TGTGCCAGCAGCCAAGGATCTGCCACAGATACGCAGTATTTT. This chain joins TRBV14 and TRBJ2-3; D remains unclear. Germline CDR1 and CDR2: SGHDN and FVKESK. Trimming pared 1 base from V and 2 bases from J, leaving 7 bases between. The CDR3 totals 14 residues.

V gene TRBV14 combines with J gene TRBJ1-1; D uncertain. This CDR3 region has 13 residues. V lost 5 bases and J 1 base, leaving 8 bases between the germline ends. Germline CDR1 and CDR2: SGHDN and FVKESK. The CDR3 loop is CASSLTWNTEAFF. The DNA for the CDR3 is TGTGCCAGCAGCTTAACATGGAACACTGAAGCTTTCTTT.